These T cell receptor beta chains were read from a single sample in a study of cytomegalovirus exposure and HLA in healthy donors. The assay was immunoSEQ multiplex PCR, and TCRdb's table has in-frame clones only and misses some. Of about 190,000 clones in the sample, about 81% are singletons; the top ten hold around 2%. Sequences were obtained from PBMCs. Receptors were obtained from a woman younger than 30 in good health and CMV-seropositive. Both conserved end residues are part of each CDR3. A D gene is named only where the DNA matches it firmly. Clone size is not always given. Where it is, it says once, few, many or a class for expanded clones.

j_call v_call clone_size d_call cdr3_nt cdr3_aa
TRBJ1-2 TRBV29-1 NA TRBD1 TGCAGCGGGGGGGACAGGGTCAGAGGCTACACCTTC CSGGDRVRGYTF
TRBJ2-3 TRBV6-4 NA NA TGTGCCAGCAGTGACTCGGCGGGGCCGTCAGATACGCAGTATTTT CASSDSAGPSDTQYF
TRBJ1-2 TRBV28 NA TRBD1 TGTGCCAGCAGAACAGGGGTTGGGTATGGCTACACCTTC CASRTGVGYGYTF
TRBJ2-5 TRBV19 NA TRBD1 TGTGCCAGTAGTACCGGAAGGACAGGGGGAGGAGAGACCCAGTACTTC CASSTGRTGGGETQYF
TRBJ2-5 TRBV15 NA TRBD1 TGTGCCACCAGCAGACCGAGGACAGGCTCGAGGGAGCAGTACTTC CATSRPRTGSREQYF
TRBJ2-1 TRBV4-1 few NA TGCGCCAGCAGCCCTCTAAGCGGAGTCAGCTCCTACAATGAGCAGTTCTTC CASSPLSGVSSYNEQFF
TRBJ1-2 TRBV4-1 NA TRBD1 TGCGCCAGCAGCCCTTTCACAGGACAGGGTGGTTGGTATGGCTACACCTTC CASSPFTGQGGWYGYTF
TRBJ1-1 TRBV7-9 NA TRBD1 TGTGCCAGCAGCCTGGGACAGGGTGAAGACACTGAAGCTTTCTTT CASSLGQGEDTEAFF
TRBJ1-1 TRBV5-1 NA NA TGCGCCAGCAGCTTCGGACAGAACACTGAAGCTTTCTTT CASSFGQNTEAFF
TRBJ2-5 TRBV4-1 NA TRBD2 TGCGCCAGCAGCCAAGATCCCGCTAGCGGGGGGGCAGAGACCCAGTACTTC CASSQDPASGGAETQYF
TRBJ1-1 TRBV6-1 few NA TGTGCCAGCAGTGAGGCCATCCTCCACCTGAACACTGAAGCTTTCTTT CASSEAILHLNTEAFF
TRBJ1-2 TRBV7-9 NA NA TGTGCCAGCAGCGCCCAAACAGGGTCCGGCTACACCTTC CASSAQTGSGYTF
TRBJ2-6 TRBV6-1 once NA TGTGCCAGCGGAAGACAGGCTGGGGCCAACGGCCTGACTTTC CASGRQAGANGLTF
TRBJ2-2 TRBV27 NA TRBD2 TGTGCCAGCAGGGTCAACGCGTGGGCTAGCGGGGGCTCCAGGGAGCTGTTTTTT CASRVNAWASGGSRELFF
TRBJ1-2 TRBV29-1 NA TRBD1 TGCAGCGTTGAATACCTGACAGGGAACTATGGCTACACCTTC CSVEYLTGNYGYTF
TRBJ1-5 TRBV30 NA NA TGTGCCTGGAGTAAATCGGGGAATCAGCCCCAGCATTTT CAWSKSGNQPQHF
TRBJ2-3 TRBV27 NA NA TGTGCCAGCAGCTACCAGGGTGGAGAGCCAGATACGCAGTATTTT CASSYQGGEPDTQYF
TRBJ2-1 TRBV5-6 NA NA TGTGCCAGCAGCTTGTTTTTCTCTGATGAGCAGTTCTTC CASSLFFSDEQFF
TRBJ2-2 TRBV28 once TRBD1 TGTGCCATCCCAGGCGGGCGGACAGGGGTTTCAGGGGAGCTGTTTTTT CAIPGGRTGVSGELFF
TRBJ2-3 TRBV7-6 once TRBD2 TGTGCCAGCAGCTTCGCGGGGGAGTTCACAGATACGCAGTATTTT CASSFAGEFTDTQYF
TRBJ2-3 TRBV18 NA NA TGTGCCAGCTCACCTCGTCAACTAGTTAGCACAGATACGCAGTATTTT CASSPRQLVSTDTQYF
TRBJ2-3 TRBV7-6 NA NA TGTGCCAGCAGCTTAGTCGACGGGGGTTCAGATACGCAGTATTTT CASSLVDGGSDTQYF
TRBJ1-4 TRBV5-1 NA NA TGCGCCAGCAGCTTGGGACAGTCAACTAATGAAAAACTGTTTTTT CASSLGQSTNEKLFF
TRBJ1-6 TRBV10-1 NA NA TGCGCCAGCAGTGCAGGGTTCTATTCACCCCTCCACTTT CASSAGFYSPLHF